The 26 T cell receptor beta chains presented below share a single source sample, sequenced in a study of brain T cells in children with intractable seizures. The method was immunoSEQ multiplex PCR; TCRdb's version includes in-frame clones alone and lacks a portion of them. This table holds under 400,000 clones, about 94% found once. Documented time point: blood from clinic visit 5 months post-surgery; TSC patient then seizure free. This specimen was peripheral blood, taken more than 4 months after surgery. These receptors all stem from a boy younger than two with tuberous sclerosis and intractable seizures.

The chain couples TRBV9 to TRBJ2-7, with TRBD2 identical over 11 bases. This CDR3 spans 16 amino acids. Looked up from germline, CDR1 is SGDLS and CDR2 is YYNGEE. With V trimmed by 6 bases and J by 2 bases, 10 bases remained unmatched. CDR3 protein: CASTPSGGPITYEQYF. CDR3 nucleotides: TGTGCCAGCACTCCTAGCGGGGGGCCAATTACCTACGAGCAGTACTTC. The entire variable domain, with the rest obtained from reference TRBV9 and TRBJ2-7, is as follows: DSGVTQTPKHLITATGQRVTLRCSPRSGDLSVYWYQQSLDQGLQFLIQYYNGEERAKGNILERFSAQQFPDLHSELNLSSLELGDSALYFCASTPSGGPITYEQYFGPGTRLTVT.

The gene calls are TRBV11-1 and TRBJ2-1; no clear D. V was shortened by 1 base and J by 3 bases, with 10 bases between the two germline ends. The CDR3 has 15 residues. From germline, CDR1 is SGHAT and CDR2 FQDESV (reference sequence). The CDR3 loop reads CASSLVFGGYNEQFF. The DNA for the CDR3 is TGTGCCAGCAGCTTAGTTTTCGGCGGCTACAATGAGCAGTTCTTC.

CDR3 nucleotides: TGTGCCAGCAGTTCCAAACCCGGGACCTATAATTCACCCCTCCACTTT. This codes for CASSSKPGTYNSPLHF. The chain joins TRBV6-5 to TRBJ1-6; D is undetermined. Trimming took 4 bases from V and 2 from J, leaving 12 bases between them. The CDR3 spans 16 residues. CDR1 is MNHEY and CDR2 is SVGAGI in the germline V gene.

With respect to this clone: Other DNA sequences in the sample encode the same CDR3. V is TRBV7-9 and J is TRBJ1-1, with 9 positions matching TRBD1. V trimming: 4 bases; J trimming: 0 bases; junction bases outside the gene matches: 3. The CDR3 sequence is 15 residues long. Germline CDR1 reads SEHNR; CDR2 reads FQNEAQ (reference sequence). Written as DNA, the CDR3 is TGTGCCAGCAGCTGGGGACAGGGAATGAACACTGAAGCTTTCTTT. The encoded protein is CASSWGQGMNTEAFF.

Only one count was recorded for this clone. In DNA, the CDR3 is TGCAGCGTTGAACGGTTACAGAGGGGGATGAACACTGAAGCTTTCTTT. It is translated as CSVERLQRGMNTEAFF. The chain recombines TRBV29-1 with TRBJ1-1; a weak D match, TRBD1 (6 bases). Trimming removed 2 bases from V and 0 bases from J, with 16 bases in between. This CDR3 contains 16 residues. The germline V gene encodes CDR1 SQVTM and CDR2 ANQGSEA.

The CDR3 loop reads CAISTDSANEKLFF. The CDR3 DNA reads TGTGCCATCAGTACGGACAGTGCGAATGAAAAACTGTTTTTT. The J gene is TRBJ1-4, the V gene TRBV10-3; perhaps TRBD1 as D (6 bases). Trimming took 5 bases from V and 5 from J, leaving 12 bases between them. Germline assignment: CDR1 ENHRY and CDR2 SYGVKD. This CDR3 spans 14 amino acids.

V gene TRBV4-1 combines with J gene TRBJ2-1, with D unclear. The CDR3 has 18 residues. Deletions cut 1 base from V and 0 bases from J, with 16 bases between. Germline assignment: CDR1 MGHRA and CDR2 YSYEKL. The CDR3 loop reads CASSQVGRGRSSYNEQFF. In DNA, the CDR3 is TGCGCCAGCAGCCAAGTGGGTCGCGGACGAAGCTCCTACAATGAGCAGTTCTTC.

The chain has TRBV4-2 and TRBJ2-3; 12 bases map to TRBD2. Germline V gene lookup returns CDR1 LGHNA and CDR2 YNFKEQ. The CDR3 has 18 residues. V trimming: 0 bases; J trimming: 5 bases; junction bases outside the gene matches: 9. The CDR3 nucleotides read TGTGCCAGCAGCCAAGATCCCACTAGCGGGGGGTACTTAGATACGCAGTATTTT. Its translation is CASSQDPTSGGYLDTQYF.

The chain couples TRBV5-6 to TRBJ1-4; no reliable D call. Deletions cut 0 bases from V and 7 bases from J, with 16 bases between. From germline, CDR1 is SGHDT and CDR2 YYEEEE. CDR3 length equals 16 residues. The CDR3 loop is CASSLVRAAWGEKLFF. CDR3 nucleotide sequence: TGTGCCAGCAGCTTGGTGCGGGCAGCGTGGGGTGAAAAACTGTTTTTT.

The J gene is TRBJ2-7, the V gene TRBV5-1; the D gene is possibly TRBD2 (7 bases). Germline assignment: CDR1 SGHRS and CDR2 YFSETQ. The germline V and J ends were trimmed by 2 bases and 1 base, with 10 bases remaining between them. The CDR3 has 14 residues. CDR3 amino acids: CASSLGGASYEQYF. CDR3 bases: TGCGCCAGCAGCTTAGGGGGGGCATCCTACGAGCAGTACTTC.

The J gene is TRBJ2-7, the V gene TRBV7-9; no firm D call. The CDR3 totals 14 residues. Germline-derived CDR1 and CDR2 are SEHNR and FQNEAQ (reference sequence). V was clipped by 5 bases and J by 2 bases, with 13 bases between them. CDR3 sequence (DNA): TGTGCCAGCAGCCCGCCTACCTTCCCCTACGAGCAGTACTTC. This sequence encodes CASSPPTFPYEQYF.

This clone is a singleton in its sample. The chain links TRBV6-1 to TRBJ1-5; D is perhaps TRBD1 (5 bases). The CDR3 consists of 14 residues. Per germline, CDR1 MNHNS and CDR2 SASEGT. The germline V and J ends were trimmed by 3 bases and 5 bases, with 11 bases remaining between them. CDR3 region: CASSEGQAHQPQHF. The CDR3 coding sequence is TGTGCCAGCAGTGAGGGGCAGGCACATCAGCCCCAGCATTTT.

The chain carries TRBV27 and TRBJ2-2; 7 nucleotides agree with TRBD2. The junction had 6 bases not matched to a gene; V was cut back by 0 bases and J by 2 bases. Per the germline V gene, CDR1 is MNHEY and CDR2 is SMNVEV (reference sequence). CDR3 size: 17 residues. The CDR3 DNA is TGTGCCAGCAGTTTATCCCCGGGACTACGCAACACCGGGGAGCTGTTTTTT. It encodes CASSLSPGLRNTGELFF.

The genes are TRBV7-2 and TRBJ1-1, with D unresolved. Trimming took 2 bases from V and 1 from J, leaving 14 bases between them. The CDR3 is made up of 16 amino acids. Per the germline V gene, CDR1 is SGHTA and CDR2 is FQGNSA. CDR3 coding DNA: TGTGCCAGCAGCTTACCAGTGGTCCAGCGGAACACTGAAGCTTTCTTT. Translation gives CASSLPVVQRNTEAFF.

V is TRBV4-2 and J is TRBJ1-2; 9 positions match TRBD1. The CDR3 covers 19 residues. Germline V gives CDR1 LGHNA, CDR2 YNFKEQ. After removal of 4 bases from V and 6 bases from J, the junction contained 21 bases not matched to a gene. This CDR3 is CASSPHFSQRTGDGDGYTF. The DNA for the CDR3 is TGTGCCAGCAGCCCGCATTTCTCTCAGAGGACAGGGGATGGCGATGGCTACACCTTC.

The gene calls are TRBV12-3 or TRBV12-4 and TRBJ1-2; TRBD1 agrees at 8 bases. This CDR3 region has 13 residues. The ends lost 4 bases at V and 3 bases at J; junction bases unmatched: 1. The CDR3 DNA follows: TGTGCCAGCAGTTGGACAGGGCACTATGGCTACACCTTC. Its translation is CASSWTGHYGYTF.

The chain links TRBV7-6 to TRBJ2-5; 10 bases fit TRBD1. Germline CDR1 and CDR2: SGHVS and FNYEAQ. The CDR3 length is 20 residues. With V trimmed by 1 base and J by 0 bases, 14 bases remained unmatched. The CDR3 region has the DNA TGTGCCAGCAGCTTAGGAATAAGGACAGGGGGATTTGGGTACCAAGAGACCCAGTACTTC. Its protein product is CASSLGIRTGGFGYQETQYF. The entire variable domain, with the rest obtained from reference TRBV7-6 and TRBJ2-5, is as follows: GAGVSQSPRYKVTKRGQDVALRCDPISGHVSLYWYRQALGQGPEFLTYFNYEAQQDKSGLPNDRFSAERPEGSISTLTIQRTEQRDSAMYRCASSLGIRTGGFGYQETQYFGPGTRLLVL.

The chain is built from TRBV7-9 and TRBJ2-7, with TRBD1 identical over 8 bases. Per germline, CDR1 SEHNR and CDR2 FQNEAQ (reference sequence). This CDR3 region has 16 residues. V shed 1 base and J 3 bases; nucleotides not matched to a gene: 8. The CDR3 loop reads CASSLEGGTGHYEQYF. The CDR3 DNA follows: TGTGCCAGCAGCTTAGAGGGTGGGACAGGACACTACGAGCAGTACTTC.

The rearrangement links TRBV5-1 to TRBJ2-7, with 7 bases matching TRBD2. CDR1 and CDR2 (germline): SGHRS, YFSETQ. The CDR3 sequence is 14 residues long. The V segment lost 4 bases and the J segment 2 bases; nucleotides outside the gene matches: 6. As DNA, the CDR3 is TGCGCCAGCAGCGCAGCGGGGCCCACCTACGAGCAGTACTTC. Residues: CASSAAGPTYEQYF. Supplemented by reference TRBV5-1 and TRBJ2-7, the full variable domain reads KAGVTQTPRYLIKTRGQQVTLSCSPISGHRSVSWYQQTPGQGLQFLFEYFSETQRNKGNFPGRFSGRQFSNSRSEMNVSTLELGDSALYLCASSAAGPTYEQYFGPGTRLTVT.

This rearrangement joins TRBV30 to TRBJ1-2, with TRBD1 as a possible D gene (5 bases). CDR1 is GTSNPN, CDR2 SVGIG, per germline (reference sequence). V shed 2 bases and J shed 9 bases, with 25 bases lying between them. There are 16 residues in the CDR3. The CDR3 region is CAWSLPTVTAGWRYTF. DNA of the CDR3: TGTGCCTGGAGTCTCCCGACCGTGACAGCTGGTTGGCGCTACACCTTC.

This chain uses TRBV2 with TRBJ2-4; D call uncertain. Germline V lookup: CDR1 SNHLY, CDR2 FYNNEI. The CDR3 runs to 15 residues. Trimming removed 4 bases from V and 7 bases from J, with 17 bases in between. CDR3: CASSGTSRVGNIQYF. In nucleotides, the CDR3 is TGTGCCAGCAGTGGAACATCGAGAGTGGGTAACATTCAGTACTTC.

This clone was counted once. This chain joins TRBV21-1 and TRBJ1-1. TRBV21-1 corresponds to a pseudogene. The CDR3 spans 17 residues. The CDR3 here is CASSPKWDFRLNTEAFF. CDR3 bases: TGTGCCAGCAGCCCCAAGTGGGACTTCAGGTTGAACACTGAAGCTTTCTTT.

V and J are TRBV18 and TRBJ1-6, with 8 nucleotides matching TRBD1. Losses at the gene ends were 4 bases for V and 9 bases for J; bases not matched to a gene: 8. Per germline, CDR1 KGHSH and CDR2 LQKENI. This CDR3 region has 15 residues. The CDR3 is CASSRTGKFGSPLHF. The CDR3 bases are TGTGCCAGCTCACGGACAGGGAAGTTTGGTTCACCCCTCCACTTT.

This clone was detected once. CDR3 loop: CASMLDGNTEAFF. The CDR3 coding sequence is TGTGCCAGTATGCTGGATGGGAACACTGAAGCTTTCTTT. This chain uses TRBV19 with TRBJ1-1; D is unresolved. With 7 bases removed from V and 1 base from J, the gap between germline ends came to 10 bases. This CDR3 has 13 amino acids. Germline loops: CDR1 LNHDA, CDR2 SQIVND (reference sequence).

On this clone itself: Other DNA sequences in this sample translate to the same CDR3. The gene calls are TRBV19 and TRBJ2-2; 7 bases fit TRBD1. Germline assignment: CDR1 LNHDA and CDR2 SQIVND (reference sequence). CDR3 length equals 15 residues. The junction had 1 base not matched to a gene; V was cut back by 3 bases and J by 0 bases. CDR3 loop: CASSIGTANTGELFF. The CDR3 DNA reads TGTGCCAGTAGTATCGGGACAGCGAACACCGGGGAGCTGTTTTTT.

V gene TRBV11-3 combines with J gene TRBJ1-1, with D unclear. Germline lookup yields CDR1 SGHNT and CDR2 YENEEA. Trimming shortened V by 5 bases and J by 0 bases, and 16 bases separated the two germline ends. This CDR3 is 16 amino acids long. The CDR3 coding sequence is TGTGCCAGCAGCCACCCCCCCACCACGATGAACACTGAAGCTTTCTTT. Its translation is CASSHPPTTMNTEAFF.